The rows below give T cell receptor beta chains drawn from one sample of a study of early T cells in non-severe SARS-CoV-2 infection. TCRdb itself ran the 5' RACE reads through MiXCR, one entry per CDR3 protein. Among tens of thousands of distinct CDR3 sequences listed, approximately 13% were seen once. This sample comprised whole blood, obtained at baseline. These receptors originate from an adult who was a healthcare worker with PCR-confirmed SARS-CoV-2 infection or an uninfected control (not recorded which). Each CDR3 is given with its conserved first and last residue. A D gene is named only where the DNA matches it firmly. Part of the rows lack a size; the others show once, few, many or a class for expanded clones.

j_gene,d_gene,abundance,v_gene,CDR3aa,CDR3nt
TRBJ2-1,TRBD2,many,TRBV12-3/TRBV12-4,CASTPSWEGEQFF,TGTGCCAGCACCCCCTCCTGGGAGGGTGAGCAGTTCTTC
TRBJ2-1,TRBD2,.,TRBV7-2,CASSPPAGGPHNEQFF,TGTGCCAGCAGCCCACCAGCGGGAGGGCCCCACAATGAGCAGTTCTTC
TRBJ1-1,.,few,TRBV12-2,CASRLGRGCRPNTEAFF,TGTGCAAGTCGCTTAGGTAGGGGGTGCAGACCGAACACTGAAGCTTTCTTT
TRBJ2-7,.,many,TRBV12-3/TRBV12-4,CASSLAGGHYEQYF,TGTGCCAGCAGTTTAGCGGGGGGACACTACGAGCAGTACTTC
TRBJ2-7,TRBD1,.,TRBV9,CASSPSRGSYEQYF,TGTGCCAGCAGTCCGAGCAGGGGGAGCTACGAGCAGTACTTC
TRBJ1-6,.,.,TRBV7-9,CASSPDSHNSPLHF,TGTGCCAGCTCGCCCGACAGTCATAATTCACCCCTCCACTTT
TRBJ2-3,.,many,TRBV6-6,CASSYSGSTDTQYF,TGTGCCAGCAGTTACTCCGGGAGCACAGATACGCAGTATTTT
TRBJ2-1,TRBD2,many,TRBV20-1,CSHRAGGPHNEQFF,TGCAGTCACCGAGCGGGAGGGCCTCACAATGAGCAGTTCTTC
TRBJ2-7,.,few,TRBV13,CASSLGLATSYEQYF,TGTGCCAGCAGCTTAGGATTAGCGACCTCCTACGAGCAGTACTTC
TRBJ2-1,TRBD2,.,TRBV12-3/TRBV12-4,CASSSAGGVGEQFF,TGTGCCAGCAGCTCGGCGGGAGGGGTAGGTGAGCAGTTCTTC
TRBJ2-5,.,.,TRBV9,CASSAPQETQYF,TGTGCCAGCAGCGCCCCGCAGGAGACCCAGTACTTC
TRBJ1-1,.,many,TRBV7-2,CASSLGGRVGAFF,TGTGCCAGCAGCTTAGGGGGCAGGGTTGGAGCTTTCTTT
TRBJ2-7,.,.,TRBV5-8,CASSFSRGEQYF,TGTGCCAGCAGCTTCTCTAGGGGCGAGCAGTACTTC
TRBJ2-1,TRBD2,few,TRBV7-6,CASSLVRGPSGNNEQFF,TGTGCCAGCAGCTTAGTGCGTGGGCCTAGCGGGAACAATGAGCAGTTCTTC
TRBJ1-5,.,many,TRBV20-1,CSARDRAYSNQPQHF,TGCAGTGCTAGAGATAGGGCTTATAGCAATCAGCCCCAGCATTTT
TRBJ1-2,TRBD1,.,TRBV28,CVSSLGTGVYGYTF,TGTGTCAGCAGTTTGGGGACAGGGGTGTATGGCTACACCTTC
TRBJ2-4,.,.,TRBV24-1,CATSRPVRENIQYF,TGTGCCACCAGTAGGCCAGTCAGGGAAAACATTCAGTACTTC
TRBJ2-7,TRBD1,.,TRBV6-2/TRBV6-3,CASSPLRGQGMIVTYEQYF,TGTGCCAGCTCGCCCCTTCGGGGACAGGGGATGATAGTTACCTACGAGCAGTACTTC
TRBJ2-4,TRBD2,few,TRBV11-2,CASSSPGAGDIQYF,TGTGCCAGCAGCTCGCCCGGGGCGGGAGACATTCAGTACTTC
TRBJ1-5,.,few,TRBV27,CASSLGGAQPQHF,TGTGCCAGCAGTTTGGGGGGAGCTCAGCCCCAGCATTTT
TRBJ2-7,.,few,TRBV7-2,CASSLLLAGSYEQYF,TGTGCCAGCAGCTTATTGCTAGCCGGGAGCTACGAGCAGTACTTC
TRBJ1-1,.,.,TRBV10-3,CAIGSTGRLAEAFF,TGTGCCATCGGCTCGACGGGGCGCCTCGCTGAAGCTTTCTTT
TRBJ1-6,.,few,TRBV6-1,CASSEDYNSPLHF,TGTGCCAGCAGTGAAGACTATAATTCACCCCTCCACTTT
TRBJ1-5,.,few,TRBV7-2,CASSLAGTENQPQHF,TGTGCCAGCAGCTTAGCCGGGACTGAGAATCAGCCCCAGCATTTT
TRBJ2-1,TRBD2,.,TRBV7-2,CASSPRLAGVGNEQFF,TGTGCCAGCAGCCCCCGACTAGCGGGAGTGGGGAATGAGCAGTTCTTC
TRBJ2-5,TRBD2,.,TRBV7-8,CASSWTSGYQETQYF,TGTGCCAGCAGCTGGACTAGCGGTTATCAAGAGACCCAGTACTTC
TRBJ2-7,TRBD2,few,TRBV12-3/TRBV12-4,CASSGSGTSGYEQYF,TGTGCCAGCAGCGGTTCCGGGACTAGCGGCTACGAGCAGTACTTC